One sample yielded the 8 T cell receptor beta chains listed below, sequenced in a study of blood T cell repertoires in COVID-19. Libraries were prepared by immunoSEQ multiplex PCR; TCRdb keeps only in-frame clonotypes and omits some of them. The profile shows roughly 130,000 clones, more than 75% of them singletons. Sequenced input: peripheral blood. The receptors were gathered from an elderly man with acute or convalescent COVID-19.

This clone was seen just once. CDR3 amino acids: CASSPPVCWPQHF. DNA for the CDR3: TGTGCCAGCAGCCCCCCGGTATGCTGGCCCCAGCATTTT. The V and J genes are TRBV5-4 and TRBJ1-5; D is ambiguous. V gave up 4 bases and J gave up 9 bases, with 14 bases separating them. Germline CDR1 SGHNT, CDR2 YYREEE (reference sequence). CDR3 length equals 13 residues. The whole variable domain, remainder taken from reference TRBV5-4 and TRBJ1-5, is ETGVTQSPTHLIKTRGQQVTLRCSSQSGHNTVSWYQQALGQGPQFIFQYYREEENGRGNFPPRFSGLQFPNYSSELNVNALELDDSALYLCASSPPVCWPQHFGDGTRLSIL.

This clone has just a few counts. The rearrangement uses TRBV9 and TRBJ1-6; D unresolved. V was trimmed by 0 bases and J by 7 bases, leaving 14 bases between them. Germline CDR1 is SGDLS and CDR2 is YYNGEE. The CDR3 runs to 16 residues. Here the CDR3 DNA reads TGTGCCAGCAGCGTAGCGGAAGGTTCGGGAAATTCACCCCTCCACTTT. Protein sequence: CASSVAEGSGNSPLHF.

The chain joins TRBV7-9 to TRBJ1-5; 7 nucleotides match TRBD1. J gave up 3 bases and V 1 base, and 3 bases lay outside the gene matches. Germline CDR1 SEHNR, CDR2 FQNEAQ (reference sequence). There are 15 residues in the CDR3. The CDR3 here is CASSLDRGDNQPQHF. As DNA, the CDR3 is TGTGCCAGCAGCTTAGACAGGGGCGACAATCAGCCCCAGCATTTT. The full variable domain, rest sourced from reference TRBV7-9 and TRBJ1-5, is DTGVSQNPRHKITKRGQNVTFRCDPISEHNRLYWYRQTLGQGPEFLTYFQNEAQLEKSRLLSDRFSAERPKGSFSTLEIQRTEQGDSAMYLCASSLDRGDNQPQHFGDGTRLSIL.

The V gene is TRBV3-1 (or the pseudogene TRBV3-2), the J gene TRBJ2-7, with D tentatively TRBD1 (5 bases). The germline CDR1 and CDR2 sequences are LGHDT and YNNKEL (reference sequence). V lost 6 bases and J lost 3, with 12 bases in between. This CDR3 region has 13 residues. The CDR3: CASSLGQVYEQYF. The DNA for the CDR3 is TGTGCCAGCAGTCTTGGACAAGTCTACGAGCAGTACTTC.

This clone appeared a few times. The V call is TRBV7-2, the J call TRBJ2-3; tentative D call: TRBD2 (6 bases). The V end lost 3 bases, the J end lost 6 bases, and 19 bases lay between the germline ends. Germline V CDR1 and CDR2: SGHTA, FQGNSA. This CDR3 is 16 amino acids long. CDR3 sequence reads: CASSLGLSIHIDTQYF. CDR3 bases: TGTGCCAGCAGCTTGGGACTTTCAATTCACATCGATACGCAGTATTTT.

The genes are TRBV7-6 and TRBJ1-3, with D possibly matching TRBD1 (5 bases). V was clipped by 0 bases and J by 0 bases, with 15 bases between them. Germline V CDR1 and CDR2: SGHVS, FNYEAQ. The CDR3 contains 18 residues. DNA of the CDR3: TGTGCCAGCAGCTTAGCCGGTGGGGGGACCGACTCTGGAAACACCATATATTTT. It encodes CASSLAGGGTDSGNTIYF.

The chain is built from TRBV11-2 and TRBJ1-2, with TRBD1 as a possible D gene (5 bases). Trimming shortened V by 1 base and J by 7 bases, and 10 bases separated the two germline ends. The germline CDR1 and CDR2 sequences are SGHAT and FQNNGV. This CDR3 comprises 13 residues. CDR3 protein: CASSLGERGGYTF. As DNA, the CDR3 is TGTGCCAGCAGCTTAGGCGAAAGGGGTGGCTACACCTTC. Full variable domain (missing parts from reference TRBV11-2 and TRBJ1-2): EAGVAQSPRYKIIEKRQSVAFWCNPISGHATLYWYQQILGQGPKLLIQFQNNGVVDDSQLPKDRFSAERLKGVDSTLKIQPAKLEDSAVYLCASSLGERGGYTFGSGTRLTVV.

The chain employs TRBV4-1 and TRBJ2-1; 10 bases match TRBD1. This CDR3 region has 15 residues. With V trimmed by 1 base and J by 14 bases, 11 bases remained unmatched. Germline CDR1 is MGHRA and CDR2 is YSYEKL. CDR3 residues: CASSQVGTGVERKFF. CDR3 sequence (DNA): TGCGCCAGCAGCCAAGTGGGGACAGGGGTAGAACGGAAGTTCTTC.